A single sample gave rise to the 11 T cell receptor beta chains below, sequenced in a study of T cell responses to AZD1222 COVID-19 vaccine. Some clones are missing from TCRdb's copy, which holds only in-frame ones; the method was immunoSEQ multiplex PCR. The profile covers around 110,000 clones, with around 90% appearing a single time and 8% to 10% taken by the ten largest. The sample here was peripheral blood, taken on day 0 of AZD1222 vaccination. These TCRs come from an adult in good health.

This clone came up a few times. CDR3 amino acids: CASSVEWVARGYTF. CDR3 DNA sequence: TGTGCCAGCAGTGTGGAGTGGGTAGCGAGAGGCTACACCTTC. V gene TRBV6-4 combines with J gene TRBJ1-2; D is uncertain. The germline V gene encodes CDR1 MRHNA and CDR2 SNTAGT. V shed 4 bases and J shed 8 bases, with 17 bases lying between them. CDR3 length: 14 residues.

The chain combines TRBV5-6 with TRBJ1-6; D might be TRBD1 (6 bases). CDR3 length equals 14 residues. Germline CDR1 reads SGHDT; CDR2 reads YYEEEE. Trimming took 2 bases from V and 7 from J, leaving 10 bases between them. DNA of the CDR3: TGTGCCAGCAGCTTTGACAGGCAAAATTCACCCCTCCACTTT. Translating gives CASSFDRQNSPLHF.

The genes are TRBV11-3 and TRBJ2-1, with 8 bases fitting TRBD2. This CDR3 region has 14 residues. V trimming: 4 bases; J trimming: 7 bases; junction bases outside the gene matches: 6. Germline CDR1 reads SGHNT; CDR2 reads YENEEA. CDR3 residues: CASSSPGGANEQFF. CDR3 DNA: TGTGCCAGCAGCTCCCCGGGAGGGGCGAATGAGCAGTTCTTC.

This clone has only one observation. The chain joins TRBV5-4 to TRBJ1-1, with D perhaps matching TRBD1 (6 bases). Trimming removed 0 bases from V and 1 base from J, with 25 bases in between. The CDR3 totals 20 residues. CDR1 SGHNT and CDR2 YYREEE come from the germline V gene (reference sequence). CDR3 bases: TGTGCCAGCAGCTTGGCCCCCTGGGACATGGCTCTCTGGGAGAACACTGAAGCTTTCTTT. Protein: CASSLAPWDMALWENTEAFF.

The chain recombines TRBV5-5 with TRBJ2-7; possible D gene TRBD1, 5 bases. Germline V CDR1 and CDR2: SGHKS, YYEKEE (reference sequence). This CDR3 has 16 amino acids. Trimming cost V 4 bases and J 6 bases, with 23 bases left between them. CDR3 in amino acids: CASSLNLRQSGPEQYF. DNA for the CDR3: TGTGCCAGCAGCCTAAACCTACGACAGTCCGGGCCCGAGCAGTACTTC.

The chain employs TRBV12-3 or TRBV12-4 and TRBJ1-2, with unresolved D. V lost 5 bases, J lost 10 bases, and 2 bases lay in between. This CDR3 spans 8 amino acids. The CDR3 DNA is TGTGCCAGCAGTCACTACACCTTC. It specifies CASSHYTF.

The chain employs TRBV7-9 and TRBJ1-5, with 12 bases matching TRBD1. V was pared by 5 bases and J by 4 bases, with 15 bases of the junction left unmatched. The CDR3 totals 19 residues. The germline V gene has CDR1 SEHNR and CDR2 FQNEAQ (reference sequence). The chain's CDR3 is CASSNALPGTGGANQPQHF. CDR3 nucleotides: TGTGCCAGCAGCAACGCCCTTCCCGGGACAGGGGGCGCGAATCAGCCCCAGCATTTT.

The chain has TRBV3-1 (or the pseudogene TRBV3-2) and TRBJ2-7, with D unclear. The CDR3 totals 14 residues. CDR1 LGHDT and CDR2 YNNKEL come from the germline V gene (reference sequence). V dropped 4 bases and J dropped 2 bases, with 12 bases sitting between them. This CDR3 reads CASSPNSNPYEQYF. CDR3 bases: TGTGCCAGCAGCCCAAACTCGAATCCCTACGAGCAGTACTTC.

CDR3 bases: TGTGCCAGCATCCCGACAGGCGCGGCCAAAAACATTCAGTACTTC. Translated, it gives CASIPTGAAKNIQYF. V gene TRBV21-1 combines with J gene TRBJ2-4; the table calls TRBD1, which could not be checked here. TRBV21-1 counts as a pseudogene. The CDR3 length is 15 residues.

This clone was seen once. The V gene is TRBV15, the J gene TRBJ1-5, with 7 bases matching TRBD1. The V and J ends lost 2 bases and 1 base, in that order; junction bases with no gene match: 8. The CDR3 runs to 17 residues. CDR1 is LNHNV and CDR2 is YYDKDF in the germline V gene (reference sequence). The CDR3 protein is CATSRFGTASSNQPQHF. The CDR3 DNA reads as TGTGCCACCAGCAGATTTGGGACAGCCTCGAGCAATCAGCCCCAGCATTTT.

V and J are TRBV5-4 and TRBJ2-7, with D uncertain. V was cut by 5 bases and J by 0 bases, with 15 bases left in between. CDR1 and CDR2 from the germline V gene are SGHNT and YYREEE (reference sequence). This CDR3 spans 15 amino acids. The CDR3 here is CASSPPGTSSYEQYF. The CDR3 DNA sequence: TGTGCCAGCAGTCCCCCCGGCACGAGCTCCTACGAGCAGTACTTC. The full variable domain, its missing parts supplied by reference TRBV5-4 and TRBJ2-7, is ETGVTQSPTHLIKTRGQQVTLRCSSQSGHNTVSWYQQALGQGPQFIFQYYREEENGRGNFPPRFSGLQFPNYSSELNVNALELDDSALYLCASSPPGTSSYEQYFGPGTRLTVT.